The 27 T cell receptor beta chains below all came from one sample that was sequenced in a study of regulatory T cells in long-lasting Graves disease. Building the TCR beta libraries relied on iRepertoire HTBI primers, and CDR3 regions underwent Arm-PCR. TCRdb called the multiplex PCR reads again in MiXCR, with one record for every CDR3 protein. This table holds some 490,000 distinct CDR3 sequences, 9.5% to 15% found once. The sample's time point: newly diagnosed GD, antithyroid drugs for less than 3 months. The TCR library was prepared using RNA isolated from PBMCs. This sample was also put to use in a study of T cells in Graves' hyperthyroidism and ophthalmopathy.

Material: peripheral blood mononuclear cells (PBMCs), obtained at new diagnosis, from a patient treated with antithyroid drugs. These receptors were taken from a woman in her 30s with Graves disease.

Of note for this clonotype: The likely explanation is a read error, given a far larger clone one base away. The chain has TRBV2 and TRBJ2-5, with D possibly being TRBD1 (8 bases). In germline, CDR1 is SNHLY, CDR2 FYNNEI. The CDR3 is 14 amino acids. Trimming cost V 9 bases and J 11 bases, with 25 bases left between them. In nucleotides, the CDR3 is TGTGCCAGTGACAGGGGAGGGTCGGGGAATGAGCAGTACTTC. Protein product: CASDRGGSGNEQYF.

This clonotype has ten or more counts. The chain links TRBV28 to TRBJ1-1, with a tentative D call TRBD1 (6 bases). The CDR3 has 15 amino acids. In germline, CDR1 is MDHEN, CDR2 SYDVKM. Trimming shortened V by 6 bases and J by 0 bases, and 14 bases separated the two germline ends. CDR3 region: CASRTGSWVNTEAFF. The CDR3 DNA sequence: TGTGCCAGCAGAACAGGGTCGTGGGTGAACACTGAAGCTTTCTTT.

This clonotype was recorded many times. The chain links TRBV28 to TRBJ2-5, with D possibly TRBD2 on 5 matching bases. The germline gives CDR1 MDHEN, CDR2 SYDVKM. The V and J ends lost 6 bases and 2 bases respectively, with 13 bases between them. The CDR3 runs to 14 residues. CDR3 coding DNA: TGTGCCAGCAGCCCCGTAGCGAGACAAGAGACCCAGTACTTC. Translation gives CASSPVARQETQYF.

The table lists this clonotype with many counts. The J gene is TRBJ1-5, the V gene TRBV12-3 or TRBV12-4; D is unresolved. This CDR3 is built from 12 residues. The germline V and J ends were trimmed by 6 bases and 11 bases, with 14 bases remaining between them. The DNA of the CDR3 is TGTGCCAGCAGCTCCGAACGGGCGGCCCAGCATTTT. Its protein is CASSSERAAQHF.

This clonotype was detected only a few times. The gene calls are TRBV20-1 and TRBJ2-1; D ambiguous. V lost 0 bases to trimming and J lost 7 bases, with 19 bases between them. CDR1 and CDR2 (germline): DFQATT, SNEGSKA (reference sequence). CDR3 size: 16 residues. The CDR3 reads CSARDIAASKRNEQFF. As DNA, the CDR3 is TGCAGTGCTAGAGATATTGCGGCCTCAAAACGTAATGAGCAGTTCTTC.

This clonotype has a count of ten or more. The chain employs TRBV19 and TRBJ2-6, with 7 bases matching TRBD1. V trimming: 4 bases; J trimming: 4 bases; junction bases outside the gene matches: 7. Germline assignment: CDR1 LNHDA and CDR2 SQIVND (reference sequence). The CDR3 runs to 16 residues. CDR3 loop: CASSNTGARGANVLTF. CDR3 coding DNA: TGTGCCAGTAGTAATACAGGGGCTAGAGGGGCCAACGTCCTGACTTTC.

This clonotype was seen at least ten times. The CDR3 loop reads CASSLGDRGRRKFF. CDR3 bases: TGTGCCAGCAGTTTAGGGGACAGGGGGCGAAGGAAGTTCTTC. The rearrangement joins TRBV28 to TRBJ2-1; 12 nucleotides agree with TRBD1. Losses at the gene ends were 2 bases for V and 14 bases for J; bases not matched to a gene: 7. The CDR3 length is 14 residues. The germline V gene encodes CDR1 MDHEN and CDR2 SYDVKM.

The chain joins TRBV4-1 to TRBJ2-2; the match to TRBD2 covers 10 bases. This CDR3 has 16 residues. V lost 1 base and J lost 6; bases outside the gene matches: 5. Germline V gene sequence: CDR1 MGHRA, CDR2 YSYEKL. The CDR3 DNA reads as TGCGCCAGCAGCCAAGTCCAGCGGGAGGGCCCCGGGGAGCTGTTTTTT. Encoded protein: CASSQVQREGPGELFF.

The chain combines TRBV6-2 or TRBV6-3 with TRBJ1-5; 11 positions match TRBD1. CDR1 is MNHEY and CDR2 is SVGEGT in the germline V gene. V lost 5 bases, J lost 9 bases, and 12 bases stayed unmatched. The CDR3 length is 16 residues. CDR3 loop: CASSEDGDRGSGPQHF. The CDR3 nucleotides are TGTGCCAGCAGTGAAGACGGGGACAGGGGGTCTGGGCCCCAGCATTTT.

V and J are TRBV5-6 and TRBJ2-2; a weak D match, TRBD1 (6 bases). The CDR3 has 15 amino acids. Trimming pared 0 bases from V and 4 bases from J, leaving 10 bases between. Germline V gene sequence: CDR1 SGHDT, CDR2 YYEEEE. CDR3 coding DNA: TGTGCCAGCAGCTTGGTACAGGGCCCCACCGGGGAGCTGTTTTTT. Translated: CASSLVQGPTGELFF.

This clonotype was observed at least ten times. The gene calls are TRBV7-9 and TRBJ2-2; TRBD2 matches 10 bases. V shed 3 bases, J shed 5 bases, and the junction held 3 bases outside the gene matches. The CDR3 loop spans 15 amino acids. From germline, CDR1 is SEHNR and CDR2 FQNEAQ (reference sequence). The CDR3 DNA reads TGTGCCAGCAGCTTCCAGCGGGAGGGGACCGGGGAGCTGTTTTTT. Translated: CASSFQREGTGELFF.

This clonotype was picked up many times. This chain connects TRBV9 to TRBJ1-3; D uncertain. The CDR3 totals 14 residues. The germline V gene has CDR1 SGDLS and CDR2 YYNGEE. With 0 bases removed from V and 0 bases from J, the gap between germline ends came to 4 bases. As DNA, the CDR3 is TGTGCCAGCAGCGTAGCCAGCTCTGGAAACACCATATATTTT. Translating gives CASSVASSGNTIYF.

This chain's CDR3 is CASSLDLYGTGDSLAKNIQYF. The CDR3 DNA follows: TGTGCCAGCAGCCTCGATTTGTACGGGACAGGGGACTCCCTAGCCAAAAACATTCAGTACTTC. The chain recombines TRBV3-1 with TRBJ2-4; the match to TRBD1 covers 10 bases. Germline V CDR1 and CDR2: LGHDT, YNNKEL (reference sequence). The CDR3 consists of 21 residues. V was clipped by 4 bases and J by 0 bases; unmatched bases: 18.

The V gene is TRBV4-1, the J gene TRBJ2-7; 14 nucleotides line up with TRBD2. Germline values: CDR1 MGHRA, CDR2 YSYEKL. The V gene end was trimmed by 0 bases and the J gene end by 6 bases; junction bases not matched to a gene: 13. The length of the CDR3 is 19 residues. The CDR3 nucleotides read TGCGCCAGCAGCCAAGAGGGCGGGACTAGCGGGAGAGCGTTCGGCGAGCAGTACTTC. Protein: CASSQEGGTSGRAFGEQYF.

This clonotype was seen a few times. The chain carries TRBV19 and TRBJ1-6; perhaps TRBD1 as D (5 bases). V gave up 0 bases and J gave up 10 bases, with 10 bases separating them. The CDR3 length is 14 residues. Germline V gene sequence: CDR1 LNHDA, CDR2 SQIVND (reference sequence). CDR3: CASSIDRAGSPLHF. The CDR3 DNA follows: TGTGCCAGTAGTATAGACAGGGCTGGATCACCCCTCCACTTT.

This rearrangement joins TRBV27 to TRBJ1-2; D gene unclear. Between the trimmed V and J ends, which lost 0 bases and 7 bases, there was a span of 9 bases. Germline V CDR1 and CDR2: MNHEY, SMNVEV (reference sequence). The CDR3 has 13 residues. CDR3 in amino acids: CASSLSSRAGYTF. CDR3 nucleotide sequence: TGTGCCAGCAGTTTATCGTCGAGGGCTGGCTACACCTTC.

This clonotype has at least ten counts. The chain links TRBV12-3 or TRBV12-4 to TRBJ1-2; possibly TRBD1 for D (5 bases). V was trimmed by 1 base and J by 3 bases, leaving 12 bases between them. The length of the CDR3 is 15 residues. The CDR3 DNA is TGTGCCAGCAGTTTAGTGGGTATGGGGGACTATGGCTACACCTTC. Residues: CASSLVGMGDYGYTF.

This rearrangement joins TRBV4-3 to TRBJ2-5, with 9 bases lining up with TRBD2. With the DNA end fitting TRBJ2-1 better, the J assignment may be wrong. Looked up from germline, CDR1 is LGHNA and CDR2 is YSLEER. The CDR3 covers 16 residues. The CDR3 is CASSTFASGNFYEQFF. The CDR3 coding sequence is TGCGCCAGCAGCACCTTCGCTAGCGGGAATTTCTATGAGCAGTTCTTC.

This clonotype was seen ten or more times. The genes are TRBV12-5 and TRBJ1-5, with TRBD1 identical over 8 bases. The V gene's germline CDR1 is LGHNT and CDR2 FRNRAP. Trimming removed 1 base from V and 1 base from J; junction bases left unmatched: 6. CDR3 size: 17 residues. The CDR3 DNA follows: TGTGCTAGTGGTTTGGGAACGGACAGGGTAAGCAATCAGCCCCAGCATTTT. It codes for CASGLGTDRVSNQPQHF.

The CDR3 coding sequence is TGTGCCAGCAGCGTTCGCTGGTCGAACTTCGGCAATTCACCCCTCCACTTT. This gives the protein CASSVRWSNFGNSPLHF. The J gene is TRBJ1-6, the V gene TRBV11-2, with D uncertain. Germline values: CDR1 SGHAT, CDR2 FQNNGV. V was clipped by 5 bases and J by 7 bases, with 21 bases between them. This CDR3 is built from 17 residues.

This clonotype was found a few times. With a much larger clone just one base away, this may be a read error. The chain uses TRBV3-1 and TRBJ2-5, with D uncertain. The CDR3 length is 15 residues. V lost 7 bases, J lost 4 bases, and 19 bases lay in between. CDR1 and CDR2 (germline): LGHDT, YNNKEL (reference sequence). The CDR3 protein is CASNPNPSITETQYF. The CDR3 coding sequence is TGTGCCAGCAACCCGAATCCGAGTATCACAGAGACCCAGTACTTC.

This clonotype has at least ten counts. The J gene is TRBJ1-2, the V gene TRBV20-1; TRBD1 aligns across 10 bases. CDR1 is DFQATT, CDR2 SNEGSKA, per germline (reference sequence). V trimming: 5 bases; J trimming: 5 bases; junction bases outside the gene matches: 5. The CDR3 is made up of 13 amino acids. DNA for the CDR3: TGCAGTGCTGCCGGGACAGGGGCTTATGGCTACACCTTC. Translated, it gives CSAAGTGAYGYTF.

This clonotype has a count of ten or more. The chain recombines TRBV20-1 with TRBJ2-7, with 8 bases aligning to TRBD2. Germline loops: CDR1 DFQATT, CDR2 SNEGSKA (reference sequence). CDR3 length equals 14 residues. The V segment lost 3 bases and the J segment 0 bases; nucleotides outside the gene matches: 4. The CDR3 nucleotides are TGCAGTGCTAGCGGGGGGGACTACTCCTACGAGCAGTACTTC. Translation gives CSASGGDYSYEQYF.

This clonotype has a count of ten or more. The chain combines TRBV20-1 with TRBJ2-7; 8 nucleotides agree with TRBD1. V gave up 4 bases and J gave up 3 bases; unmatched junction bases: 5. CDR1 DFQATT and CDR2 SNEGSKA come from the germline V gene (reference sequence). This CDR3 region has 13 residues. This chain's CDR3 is CSATGTGDYEQYF. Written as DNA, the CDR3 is TGCAGTGCTACCGGGACAGGCGACTACGAGCAGTACTTC.

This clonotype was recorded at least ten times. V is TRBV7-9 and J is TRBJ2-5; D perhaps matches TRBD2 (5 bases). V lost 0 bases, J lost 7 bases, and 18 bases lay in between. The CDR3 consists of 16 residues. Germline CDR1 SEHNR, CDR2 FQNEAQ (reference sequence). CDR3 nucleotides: TGTGCCAGCAGCTTAGCAGCGTTCCAGGAGGAAGGGACCCAGTACTTC. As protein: CASSLAAFQEEGTQYF.

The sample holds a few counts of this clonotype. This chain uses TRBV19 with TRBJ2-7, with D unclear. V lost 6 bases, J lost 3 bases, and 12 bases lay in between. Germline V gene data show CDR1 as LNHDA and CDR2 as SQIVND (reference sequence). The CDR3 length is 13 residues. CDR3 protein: CASSGPRIYEQYF. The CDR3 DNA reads TGTGCCAGTAGCGGACCCAGAATCTACGAGCAGTACTTC.

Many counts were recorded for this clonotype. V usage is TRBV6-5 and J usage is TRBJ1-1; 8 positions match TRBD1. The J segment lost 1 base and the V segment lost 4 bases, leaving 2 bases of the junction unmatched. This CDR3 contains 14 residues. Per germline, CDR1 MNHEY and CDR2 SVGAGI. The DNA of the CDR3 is TGTGCCAGCAGTTCAGGGGGCGCGAACACTGAAGCTTTCTTT. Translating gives CASSSGGANTEAFF.